This T cell receptor beta chain is drawn from a study of CD8+ T cells in alopecia areata. TCR sequencing used cDNA made by reverse transcription of extracted RNA. Method: immunoSEQ multiplex PCR; TCRdb's copy keeps in-frame clones and lacks some. This sample has about 37,000 clones, with nearly 55% found just once. Sorting of CD4+ cells into CD25+CD127- cells was performed for roughly five patients. The CDR3 runs 15 residues. Germline V gene sequence: CDR1 LNHDA, CDR2 SQIVND (reference sequence). V shed 4 bases and J shed 1 base, with 8 bases lying between them. The specimen sequenced was CD4+ Tregs sorted from blood. The sequence was collected from a human donor with alopecia areata. The V call is TRBV19, the J call TRBJ1-6, with D possibly matching TRBD1 (6 bases). The CDR3 sequence is CASSNQGSYNSPLHF. The CDR3 DNA sequence: TGTGCCAGTAGTAACCAGGGGTCCTATAATTCACCCCTCCACTTT.